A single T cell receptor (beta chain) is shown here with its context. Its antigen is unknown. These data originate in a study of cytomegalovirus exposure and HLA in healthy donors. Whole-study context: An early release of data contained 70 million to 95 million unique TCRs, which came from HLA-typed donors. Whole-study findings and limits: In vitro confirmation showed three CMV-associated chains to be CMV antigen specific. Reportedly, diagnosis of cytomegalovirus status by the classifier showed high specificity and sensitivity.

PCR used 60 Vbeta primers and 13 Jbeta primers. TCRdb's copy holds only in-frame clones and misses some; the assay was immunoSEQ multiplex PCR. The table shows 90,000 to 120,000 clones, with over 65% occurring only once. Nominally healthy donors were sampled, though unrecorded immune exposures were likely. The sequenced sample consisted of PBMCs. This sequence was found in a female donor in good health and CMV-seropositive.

CDR3 loop: CASSSGTSGRSIETQYF. The DNA of the CDR3 is TGTGCCAGCAGCTCCGGGACTAGCGGGAGATCGATAGAGACCCAGTACTTC. This chain joins TRBV11-2 and TRBJ2-5, with TRBD2 identical over 14 bases. Germline CDR1 reads SGHAT; CDR2 reads FQNNGV. After removal of 4 bases from V and 4 bases from J, the junction contained 8 bases not matched to a gene. The CDR3 runs 17 residues.